Each of the 3 T cell receptor beta chains below was sequenced from the same sample in a study of graft-versus-host responses after intestinal transplantation. No antigens are known for them. Only in-frame clones appear in the TCRdb table, and some are missing; sequencing was by immunoSEQ multiplex PCR. The sample consists of over 100,000 clones, more than 85% of them appearing once. The material was unstimulated CD8+ T cells sorted from spleen or lymph node cells, obtained before transplant. These receptors came from a human donor who was the organ donor for an intestinal transplant.

CDR3: CASSHGRDRGRGTEAFF. CDR3 coding DNA: TGTGCCAGCAGTCACGGCCGGGACAGGGGGCGAGGGACTGAAGCTTTCTTT. The chain links TRBV7-8 to TRBJ1-1; TRBD1 matches 12 bases. J lost 5 bases, V lost 6 bases, and 13 bases had no gene match. The germline V gene has CDR1 SGHVS and CDR2 FQNEAQ. The CDR3 has 17 amino acids.

This clone showed up just once. The chain links TRBV9 to TRBJ2-7, with a possible D match to TRBD1 (6 bases). Germline V gives CDR1 SGDLS, CDR2 YYNGEE. The V gene lost 1 base and the J gene lost 0 bases, with 8 bases spanning the gap. The CDR3 runs to 14 residues. CDR3 sequence reads: CASSVKGGSYEQYF. CDR3 DNA: TGTGCCAGCAGCGTAAAAGGGGGCTCCTACGAGCAGTACTTC. Complete variable domain (other parts from reference TRBV9 and TRBJ2-7): DSGVTQTPKHLITATGQRVTLRCSPRSGDLSVYWYQQSLDQGLQFLIQYYNGEERAKGNILERFSAQQFPDLHSELNLSSLELGDSALYFCASSVKGGSYEQYFGPGTRLTVT.

V usage is TRBV6-4 and J usage is TRBJ2-1; a possible D gene is TRBD1 (6 bases). Germline V gives CDR1 MRHNA, CDR2 SNTAGT. This CDR3 is 13 amino acids long. V lost 6 bases to trimming and J lost 3 bases, with 9 bases between them. This CDR3 is CASRQTGYNEQFF. Written as DNA, the CDR3 is TGTGCCAGCAGACAGACAGGCTACAATGAGCAGTTCTTC.